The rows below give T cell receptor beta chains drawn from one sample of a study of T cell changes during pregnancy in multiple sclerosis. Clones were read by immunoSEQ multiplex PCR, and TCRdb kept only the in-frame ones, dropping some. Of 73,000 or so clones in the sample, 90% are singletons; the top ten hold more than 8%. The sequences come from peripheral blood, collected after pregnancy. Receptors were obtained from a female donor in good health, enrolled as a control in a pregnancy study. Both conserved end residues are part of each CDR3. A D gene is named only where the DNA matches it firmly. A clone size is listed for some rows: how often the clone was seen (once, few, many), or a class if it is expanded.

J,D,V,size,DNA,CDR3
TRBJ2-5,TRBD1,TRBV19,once,TGTGCCAGTAGTTGGGGGACAGGAAAAGAGACCCAGTACTTC,CASSWGTGKETQYF
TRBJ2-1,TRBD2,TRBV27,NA,TGTGCCAGCAGTTTATTTACTAGCGGGGGGACGAGCGAGCAGTTCTTC,CASSLFTSGGTSEQFF
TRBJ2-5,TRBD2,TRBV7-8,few,TGTGCCAGCAGCTTAGAGGGACTAGCGGGAGTCTTCCAAGAGACCCAGTACTTC,CASSLEGLAGVFQETQYF
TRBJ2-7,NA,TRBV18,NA,TGTGCCAGCTCAGCCTCTAGCTACGAGCAGTACTTC,CASSASSYEQYF
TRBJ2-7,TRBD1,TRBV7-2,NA,TGTGCCAGCAGGCCAAATCCGGGACAGGGGGCCTACGAGCAGTACTTC,CASRPNPGQGAYEQYF
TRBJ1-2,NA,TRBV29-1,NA,TGCAGCGGGAGAAGTTCCTATGGCTACACCTTC,CSGRSSYGYTF
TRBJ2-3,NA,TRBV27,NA,TGTGCCAGCAGTCAACTAATGTCCCCAGATACGCAGTATTTT,CASSQLMSPDTQYF
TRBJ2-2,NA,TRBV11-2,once,TGTGCCAGCAGCGGCGAGGGGAGGCCGGGCACCGGGGAGCTGTTTTTT,CASSGEGRPGTGELFF
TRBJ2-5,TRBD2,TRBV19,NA,TGTGCCAGTAGTACTACGCGGACTAGCGGGAAATTAGCGACCCAGTACTTC,CASSTTRTSGKLATQYF
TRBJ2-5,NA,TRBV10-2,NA,TGCGCCAGCAGTGAGTGGTACACCCAAGAGACCCAGTACTTC,CASSEWYTQETQYF
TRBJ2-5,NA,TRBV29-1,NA,TGCAGCGTTCTGGGGCTTGAGACCCAGTACTTC,CSVLGLETQYF
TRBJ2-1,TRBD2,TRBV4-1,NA,TGCGCCAGCAGCCAAGGGGAGGGCCTCTACAATGAGCAGTTCTTC,CASSQGEGLYNEQFF
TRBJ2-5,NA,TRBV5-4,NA,TGTGCCAGCAGCTTGGGGATGACTAGGACCACAGAGACCCAGTACTTC,CASSLGMTRTTETQYF
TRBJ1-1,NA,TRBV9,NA,TGTGCCAGCAGCGTAGAAGCAGGCCAGAACACTGAAGCTTTCTTT,CASSVEAGQNTEAFF
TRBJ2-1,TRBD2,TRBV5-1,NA,TGCGCCAGCAGCTTGGGCGGGGGGGGAATCAACAATGAGCAGTTCTTC,CASSLGGGGINNEQFF
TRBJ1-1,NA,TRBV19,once,TGTGCCAGTAGTACCGTTACAGGCATGAACACTGAAGCTTTCTTT,CASSTVTGMNTEAFF
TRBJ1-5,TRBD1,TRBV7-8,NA,TGTGCCAGCAGCCCGACCGACAGGGGCGGCCAGCCCCAGCATTTT,CASSPTDRGGQPQHF
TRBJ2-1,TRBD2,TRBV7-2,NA,TGTGCCAGCAGCTTAACGAGCGGGGGGTCCTACAATGAGCAGTTCTTC,CASSLTSGGSYNEQFF
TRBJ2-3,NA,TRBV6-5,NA,TGTGCCAGCACAGTACCGGGAGCGGATACGCAGTATTTT,CASTVPGADTQYF
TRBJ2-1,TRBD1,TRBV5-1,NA,TGCGCCAGCCGCGGACAGGGCCCCGAGCAGTTCTTC,CASRGQGPEQFF
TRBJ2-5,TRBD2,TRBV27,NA,TGTGCCAGCAGTCCTTTACTAGCGGGCCTTTCAGGGACGACCCAGTACTTC,CASSPLLAGLSGTTQYF
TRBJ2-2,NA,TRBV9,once,TGTGCCAGCAGCGTATGGGAGCGGCCCGGGGAGCTGTTTTTT,CASSVWERPGELFF
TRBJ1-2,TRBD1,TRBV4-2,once,TGTGCCAGCAGCCTGGGGACAGGGGTCGATGGCTACACCTTC,CASSLGTGVDGYTF
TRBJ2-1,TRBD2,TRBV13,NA,TGTGCCAGCAGCTTAGGCCCCACCCTATTCAGCGGGAGTTCCAATGAGCAGTTCTTC,CASSLGPTLFSGSSNEQFF
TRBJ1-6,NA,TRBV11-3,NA,TGTGCCAGCAGCTGGCGCGGCCCCTCCTATAATTCACCCCTCCACTTT,CASSWRGPSYNSPLHF
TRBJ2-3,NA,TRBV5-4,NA,TGTGCCAGCAGCCCTGGAGGGCCCCGAGATACGCAGTATTTT,CASSPGGPRDTQYF
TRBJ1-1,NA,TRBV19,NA,TGTGCCAGTAGTATGGGGGCGGAAGGCCCTGAAGCTTTCTTT,CASSMGAEGPEAFF
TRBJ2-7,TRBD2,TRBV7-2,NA,TGTGCCAGCAGCTTAGCCGGGGGGGCTTCGTTTGAGCAGTACTTC,CASSLAGGASFEQYF
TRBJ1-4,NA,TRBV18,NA,TGTGCCAGCTCACTTAGGGCAGGGAGGTATCGTCCGGCTAATGAAAAACTGTTTTTT,CASSLRAGRYRPANEKLFF
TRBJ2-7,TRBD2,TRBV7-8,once,TGTGCCAGCTCATTTCCGGGACTAGGGATCACCTACGAGCAGTACTTC,CASSFPGLGITYEQYF
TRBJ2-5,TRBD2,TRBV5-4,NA,TGTGCCAGCAGCCTCGGGGCTAGCGGGGGGGAGGAGACCCAGTACTTC,CASSLGASGGEETQYF
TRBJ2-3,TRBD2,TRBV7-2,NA,TGTGCCAGCAGCTCCACCGGGACTAGCAAAGATACGCAGTATTTT,CASSSTGTSKDTQYF
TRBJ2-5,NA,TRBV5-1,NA,TGCGCCAGCACCCATGAAGAGACCCAGTACTTC,CASTHEETQYF
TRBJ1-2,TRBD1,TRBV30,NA,TGTGCCTGGAGGACAGGGGGGTCTAACTATGGCTACACCTTC,CAWRTGGSNYGYTF
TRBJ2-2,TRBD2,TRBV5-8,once,TGTGCCAGCAGCGGCGGGACTAGCGGCCTAAGGACCGGGGAGCTGTTTTTT,CASSGGTSGLRTGELFF
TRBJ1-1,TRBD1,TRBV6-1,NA,TGTGCCAGCAGATACGGACAGGGTAAGGCTTTCTTT,CASRYGQGKAFF
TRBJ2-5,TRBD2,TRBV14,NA,TGTGCCAGCAGCCCCAGAGCGGGAGGGATTCTTGAGACCCAGTACTTC,CASSPRAGGILETQYF
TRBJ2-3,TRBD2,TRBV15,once,TGTGCCACCAGCGAAGCGGGACTTCCCTATACGCAGTATTTT,CATSEAGLPYTQYF
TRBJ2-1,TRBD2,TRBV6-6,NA,TGTGCCAGCAGTTATCAGATAGCGGGATGGGAGCAGTTCTTC,CASSYQIAGWEQFF
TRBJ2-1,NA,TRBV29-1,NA,TGCAGCGTTGAATCGCCGGGTGAGCAGTTCTTC,CSVESPGEQFF
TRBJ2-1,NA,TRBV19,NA,TGTGCCAGTAGTATAAGTGGGGCAGGGCCCTGGGATGAGCAGTTCTTC,CASSISGAGPWDEQFF
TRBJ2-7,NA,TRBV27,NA,TGTGCCAGCATCCCCGGGATCTACGAGCAGTACTTC,CASIPGIYEQYF
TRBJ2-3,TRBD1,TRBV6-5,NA,TGTGCCAGCAGCGGGACAGGGCTGGTCACAGATACGCAGTATTTT,CASSGTGLVTDTQYF
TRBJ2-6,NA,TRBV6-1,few,TGTGCCAGCAGTGATAATAGCGGAGCTGGGGCCAACGTCCTGACTTTC,CASSDNSGAGANVLTF
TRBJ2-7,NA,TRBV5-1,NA,TGCGCCAGCAGCTTGGCGGGTCGGTACGAGCAGTACTTC,CASSLAGRYEQYF